These 5 T cell receptor beta chains were sequenced from one sample in a study of radiotherapy plus CTLA-4 blockade in lung cancer. Libraries were prepared by immunoSEQ multiplex PCR; TCRdb keeps only in-frame clonotypes and omits some of them. This sample carries about 90,000 clones, more than 70% of them seen once, and the ten largest clones take roughly 13%. This sample comprised peripheral blood, obtained from a patient treated with radiotherapy plus ipilimumab. The source is a human donor with non-small cell lung cancer that progressed on radiotherapy plus ipilimumab.

The chain uses TRBV11-3 and TRBJ2-7; D unclear. CDR1 SGHNT and CDR2 YENEEA come from the germline V gene. V was trimmed by 3 bases and J by 3 bases, leaving 3 bases between them. The CDR3 totals 11 residues. CDR3 sequence reads: CASSLNYEQYF. The CDR3 nucleotides read TGTGCCAGCAGCTTGAACTACGAGCAGTACTTC.

This clone was observed once. This sequence joins TRBV2 and TRBJ1-5; tentative D call: TRBD1 (5 bases). This CDR3 is 13 amino acids long. Looked up from germline, CDR1 is SNHLY and CDR2 is FYNNEI. The V gene lost 3 bases and the J gene lost 7 bases, with 10 bases spanning the gap. The CDR3 DNA sequence: TGTGCCAGCAGTGATTGGCAGGGACAGCCCCAGCATTTT. Protein sequence: CASSDWQGQPQHF. Full variable domain (remainder filled in from reference TRBV2 and TRBJ1-5): EPEVTQTPSHQVTQMGQEVILRCVPISNHLYFYWYRQILGQKVEFLVSFYNNEISEKSEIFDDQFSVERPDGSNFTLKIRSTKLEDSAMYFCASSDWQGQPQHFGDGTRLSIL.

V usage is TRBV28 and J usage is TRBJ2-7, with a possible D match to TRBD1 (6 bases). The ends were cut back, 10 bases at V and 2 bases at J, with 18 bases in the middle. The CDR3 covers 14 residues. CDR1 MDHEN and CDR2 SYDVKM come from the germline V gene. The CDR3 is CATTRQGSAYEQYF. CDR3 in DNA: TGTGCCACCACACGGCAGGGGTCTGCCTACGAGCAGTACTTC.

This clone appeared a single time. V gene TRBV15 combines with J gene TRBJ1-5; D uncertain. With 0 bases removed from V and 8 bases from J, the gap between germline ends came to 20 bases. The length of the CDR3 is 17 residues. The germline gives CDR1 LNHNV, CDR2 YYDKDF (reference sequence). Here the CDR3 DNA reads TGTGCCACCAGCAGAGATCGAGCCCCGAGTCAGAGGGAGCCCCAGCATTTT. It encodes CATSRDRAPSQREPQHF.

This clone was observed a handful of times. The chain couples TRBV7-9 to TRBJ2-1; TRBD2 is a possible D gene (5 bases). The length of the CDR3 is 15 residues. Germline CDR1 is SEHNR and CDR2 is FQNEAQ (reference sequence). The ends were cut back, 1 base at V and 2 bases at J, with 9 bases in the middle. CDR3 nucleotides: TGTGCCAGCAGCTTAGACCGGACTCCCTACAATGAGCAGTTCTTC. Translating it yields CASSLDRTPYNEQFF.